A single T cell receptor (beta chain) is shown here with its context. Its antigen is not identified. Profiling relied on immunoSEQ multiplex PCR, and the TCRdb table lists in-frame clones only, not all of them. The sample contains over 100,000 clones, about 91% of which appear only once. The data stem from a study of siplizumab effects on memory and regulatory T cells. Points from the study as a whole: Naive T cells were seemingly more diverse than memory cells, and major contributions to the alloresponse seemed to be made by them. Proliferating CD4+ or CD8+ clones, roughly 80-96% of them, lacked an assignable naive or memory phenotype. Unstimulated subsets captured only a minor fraction of alloreactive clones.

The sequence was obtained from a human donor in good health. Material for sequencing was Tregs sorted from blood.

The CDR3 nucleotides are TGTGCCAGCAAGCCACGGGACAGCACCTACAATGAGCAGTTCTTC. Encoded protein: CASKPRDSTYNEQFF. This chain links TRBV6-1 with TRBJ2-1; 7 positions agree with TRBD1. The germline V gene encodes CDR1 MNHNS and CDR2 SASEGT. The V segment lost 7 bases and the J segment 2 bases; nucleotides outside the gene matches: 8. This CDR3 spans 15 amino acids.